The next 26 T cell receptor beta chains were all read from a single sample in a study of radiotherapy plus CTLA-4 blockade in lung cancer. Generated by immunoSEQ multiplex PCR, the TCRdb table keeps only in-frame clones and is missing some. The table has 86,000 or so clones, 60% to 85% seen once. Sequencing was performed on peripheral blood, taken from a patient treated with radiotherapy plus ipilimumab. The source of these receptors is a human donor with non-small cell lung cancer who had a partial response to radiotherapy plus ipilimumab. Some clones in this sample may be carry-over from other donors' samples.

Regarding this clone: Here the CDR3 omits its conserved ending phenylalanine or tryptophan, so a read error is the likely source. No DNA is shown, since the ends of the CDR3 on it are uncertain; the CDR3 is the one TCRdb lists. V and J are TRBV13 and TRBJ2-7; TRBD2, the table's D call, lacks a check against the DNA. CDR1 and CDR2 (germline): PRHDT, FYEKMQ (reference sequence). The length of the CDR3 is 13 amino acids, counting both ends. CDR3: CASSFGLAGGYFL.

CDR3 loop: CASSLRRQTGYGYTF. The CDR3 DNA sequence: TGTGCCAGCAGCCTTCGTAGGCAAACAGGTTATGGCTACACCTTC. The chain carries TRBV6-5 and TRBJ1-2, with D tentatively TRBD1 (5 bases). This CDR3 spans 15 amino acids. The V end was cut by 6 bases, the J end by 5 bases, with 19 bases between. Germline V gene lookup returns CDR1 MNHEY and CDR2 SVGAGI.

V is TRBV19 and J is TRBJ2-2; 9 nucleotides agree with TRBD2. J gave up 6 bases and V 7 bases, and 6 bases lay outside the gene matches. CDR3 length: 14 residues. CDR1 is LNHDA, CDR2 SQIVND, per germline (reference sequence). CDR3 nucleotide sequence: TGTGCCAGTAATCCTGGCGGGAGGGCCGGGGAGCTGTTTTTT. Translation: CASNPGGRAGELFF. Full variable domain (remainder filled in from reference TRBV19 and TRBJ2-2): DGGITQSPKYLFRKEGQNVTLSCEQNLNHDAMYWYRQDPGQGLRLIYYSQIVNDFQKGDIAEGYSVSREKKESFPLTVTSAQKNPTAFYLCASNPGGRAGELFFGEGSRLTVL.

The gene calls are TRBV5-1 and TRBJ1-1; 7 nucleotides match TRBD1. Germline lookup yields CDR1 SGHRS and CDR2 YFSETQ. The CDR3 spans 13 residues. J lost 6 bases, V lost 0 bases, and 2 bases had no gene match. The DNA for the CDR3 is TGCGCCAGCAGCTTGGGAGGGGGCCCTGAAGCTTTCTTT. This translates into CASSLGGGPEAFF. Based on the CDR3 plus reference TRBV5-1 and TRBJ1-1, the full variable domain is KAGVTQTPRYLIKTRGQQVTLSCSPISGHRSVSWYQQTPGQGLQFLFEYFSETQRNKGNFPGRFSGRQFSNSRSEMNVSTLELGDSALYLCASSLGGGPEAFFGQGTRLTVV.

This chain links TRBV4-3 with TRBJ2-1; no firm D call. This CDR3 contains 16 residues. Germline CDR1 reads LGHNA; CDR2 reads YSLEER. V lost 0 bases and J 6 bases, leaving 15 bases between the germline ends. The CDR3 region has the DNA TGCGCCAGCAGCCAAGATTCCCAGGTACTCTCCAATGAGCAGTTCTTC. As protein: CASSQDSQVLSNEQFF.

The rearrangement joins TRBV2 to TRBJ2-1; 10 bases are a match to TRBD2. The CDR3 is 16 residues long. Per germline, CDR1 SNHLY and CDR2 FYNNEI. With 5 bases clipped from V and 6 bases from J, the junction kept 10 bases outside the gene matches. The CDR3 reads CASSYITSGVSNEQFF. As DNA, the CDR3 is TGTGCCAGCAGTTATATAACTAGCGGGGTCTCCAATGAGCAGTTCTTC.

The V and J genes are TRBV7-2 and TRBJ2-3; 9 bases agree with TRBD1. In germline, CDR1 is SGHTA, CDR2 FQGNSA. With V trimmed by 4 bases and J by 5 bases, 1 base remained unmatched. The CDR3 runs to 13 residues. CDR3 coding DNA: TGTGCCAGCAGCTCGGACAGGGGAGATACGCAGTATTTT. Protein product: CASSSDRGDTQYF. The variable domain in full, completed from reference TRBV7-2 and TRBJ2-3, reads GAGVSQSPSNKVTEKGKDVELRCDPISGHTALYWYRQSLGQGLEFLIYFQGNSAPDKSGLPSDRFSAERTGGSVSTLTIQRTQQEDSAVYLCASSSDRGDTQYFGPGTRLTVL.

The chain employs TRBV11-3 and TRBJ2-5, with D hard to call. Per the germline V gene, CDR1 is SGHNT and CDR2 is YENEEA. The length of the CDR3 is 15 residues. Trimming removed 3 bases at V and 5 bases at J, with 16 bases between. The CDR3: CASSFEVRPGETQYF. The CDR3 region has the DNA TGTGCCAGCAGCTTTGAGGTCCGACCCGGCGAGACCCAGTACTTC.

A word on this clone: Germline and junction disagree at one end, which may indicate a read error. The genes are TRBV6-5 and TRBJ2-5; 8 bases are shared with TRBD2. The CDR3 runs to 16 residues. CDR1 and CDR2 from the germline V gene are MNHEY and SVGAGI. The CDR3 nucleotides are TGTGCCAGCAGTTACGCGGGGGGCCTCGGCCAAGAGGCCCAGTACTTC. Its translation is CASSYAGGLGQEAQYF.

The chain joins TRBV19 to TRBJ2-1; 8 nucleotides agree with TRBD2. Germline V gene sequence: CDR1 LNHDA, CDR2 SQIVND (reference sequence). The CDR3 spans 15 residues. J gave up 7 bases and V 3 bases, and 8 bases lay outside the gene matches. Here the CDR3 DNA reads TGTGCCAGTAGTATGACGGGGGGGCGAAGGAATGAGCAGTTCTTC. It specifies CASSMTGGRRNEQFF.

J is TRBJ1-6 and V is TRBV6-5; 8 positions agree with TRBD1. The CDR3 consists of 16 residues. Trimming took 6 bases from V and 7 from J; bases not matched to a gene: 11. Germline-derived CDR1 and CDR2 are MNHEY and SVGAGI. DNA for the CDR3: TGTGCCAGCAGCTACCCACCTACAGGGGGGAATTCACCCCTCCACTTT. Protein product: CASSYPPTGGNSPLHF.

This rearrangement joins TRBV4-2 to TRBJ2-4; TRBD1 matches 9 bases. V shed 0 bases and J 0 bases; nucleotides not matched to a gene: 15. The length of the CDR3 is 21 residues. In germline, CDR1 is LGHNA, CDR2 YNFKEQ. CDR3 amino acids: CASSQDFPGTGKTLAKNIQYF. The CDR3 coding sequence is TGTGCCAGCAGCCAAGATTTTCCCGGGACAGGGAAAACCCTAGCCAAAAACATTCAGTACTTC.

This chain uses TRBV28 with TRBJ2-5; possibly TRBD1 for D (5 bases). Germline V gene data show CDR1 as MDHEN and CDR2 as SYDVKM. The CDR3 has 12 residues. V shed 10 bases and J shed 5 bases, with 14 bases lying between them. As DNA, the CDR3 is TGTGCCAACCCTCAGGGTAAGGAGACCCAGTACTTC. Translated, it gives CANPQGKETQYF.

The V and J genes are TRBV7-6 and TRBJ1-6; TRBD1 is a possible D gene (5 bases). The V gene lost 1 base and the J gene lost 6 bases, with 10 bases spanning the gap. This CDR3 comprises 15 residues. Germline CDR1 and CDR2: SGHVS and FNYEAQ. CDR3 DNA: TGTGCCAGCAGCTTAGGGCCAGGGCGTAATTCACCCCTCCACTTT. Protein product: CASSLGPGRNSPLHF. The whole variable domain, remainder taken from reference TRBV7-6 and TRBJ1-6, is GAGVSQSPRYKVTKRGQDVALRCDPISGHVSLYWYRQALGQGPEFLTYFNYEAQQDKSGLPNDRFSAERPEGSISTLTIQRTEQRDSAMYRCASSLGPGRNSPLHFGNGTRLTVT.

In this sample, this clone turned up once. The chain is built from TRBV23-1 and TRBJ2-2; 7 bases map to TRBD1. TRBV23-1 is sorted into the ORF group, with uncertain function. The CDR3 sequence is 16 residues long. J gave up 6 bases and V 6 bases, and 13 bases lay outside the gene matches. As DNA, the CDR3 is TGCGCCAGCAGCACGCGACAGGGACAGAGTCCCGGGGAGCTGTTTTTT. Protein product: CASSTRQGQSPGELFF.

The chain recombines TRBV5-6 with TRBJ1-2; D uncertain. CDR3 size: 15 residues. The ends were cut back, 6 bases at V and 4 bases at J, with 19 bases in the middle. The germline V gene encodes CDR1 SGHDT and CDR2 YYEEEE. This CDR3 is CASTIGPISPYGYTF. As DNA, the CDR3 is TGTGCCAGCACCATTGGGCCTATTTCCCCCTATGGCTACACCTTC.

The rearrangement links TRBV5-1 to TRBJ1-1, with D maybe TRBD1 (6 bases). The CDR3 spans 13 residues. V was trimmed by 4 bases and J by 4 bases, leaving 11 bases between them. Germline CDR1 reads SGHRS; CDR2 reads YFSETQ. CDR3 sequence (DNA): TGCGCCAGCAGCCGACAGGACGGCACTGAAGCTTTCTTT. Translating it yields CASSRQDGTEAFF.

The genes are TRBV4-3 and TRBJ1-3, with TRBD1 matching 7 bases. V dropped 4 bases and J dropped 4; count of bases not matched to a gene: 4. Per germline, CDR1 LGHNA and CDR2 YSLEER. The length of the CDR3 is 14 residues. CDR3 sequence reads: CASSPGTAGNTIYF. The DNA for the CDR3 is TGCGCCAGCAGCCCAGGGACAGCAGGAAACACCATATATTTT.

This clone was counted between two and nine times. The chain carries TRBV2 and TRBJ2-7; D remains unclear. There are 14 residues in the CDR3. Germline loops: CDR1 SNHLY, CDR2 FYNNEI. Trimming shortened V by 6 bases and J by 0 bases, and 12 bases separated the two germline ends. The CDR3 spells CASRKDTNSYEQYF. The DNA for the CDR3 is TGTGCCAGCAGGAAAGACACAAACTCCTACGAGCAGTACTTC.

This chain links TRBV27 with TRBJ2-5; D is perhaps TRBD2 (7 bases). Germline V gene data show CDR1 as MNHEY and CDR2 as SMNVEV (reference sequence). The germline V and J ends were trimmed by 6 bases and 5 bases, with 19 bases remaining between them. The CDR3 length is 15 residues. The CDR3 loop is CASSRLGGVGETQYF. CDR3 DNA sequence: TGTGCCAGCAGCCGGTTAGGGGGGGTTGGGGAGACCCAGTACTTC.

The rearrangement uses TRBV4-1 and TRBJ2-1; 11 nucleotides line up with TRBD2. Germline lookup yields CDR1 MGHRA and CDR2 YSYEKL. This CDR3 is 18 amino acids long. The V segment lost 0 bases and the J segment 4 bases; nucleotides outside the gene matches: 8. CDR3 loop: CASSQDRGTSGRYNEQFF. In DNA form, the CDR3 reads TGCGCCAGCAGCCAAGATCGGGGCACTAGCGGGAGATACAATGAGCAGTTCTTC.

The CDR3 DNA reads as TGTGCCAGCACCTTAGCGGGAAACCGGGAGACCCAGTACTTC. This gives the protein CASTLAGNRETQYF. The V call is TRBV25-1, the J call TRBJ2-5; 8 nucleotides agree with TRBD2. Per germline, CDR1 MGHDK and CDR2 SYGVNS. The CDR3 totals 14 residues. V shed 7 bases, J shed 5 bases, and the junction held 9 bases outside the gene matches.

The genes are TRBV6-1 and TRBJ1-5; possibly TRBD1 for D (5 bases). Germline CDR1 is MNHNS and CDR2 is SASEGT. The CDR3 totals 15 residues. V lost 6 bases and J 3 bases, leaving 15 bases between the germline ends. The CDR3 DNA is TGTGCCAGCAGGACGACCGACAGCCTCAATCAGCCCCAGCATTTT. It translates to CASRTTDSLNQPQHF.

This clone was seen just once. The J gene is TRBJ1-1, the V gene TRBV7-2; maybe TRBD1 (5 bases). CDR1 and CDR2 (germline): SGHTA, FQGNSA. With 5 bases removed from V and 3 bases from J, the gap between germline ends came to 10 bases. This CDR3 comprises 13 residues. In nucleotides, the CDR3 is TGTGCCAGCAGCAAGGACAAGTACACTGAAGCTTTCTTT. Translating it yields CASSKDKYTEAFF.

This clone was counted only a few times. The V gene is TRBV5-4, the J gene TRBJ2-7; TRBD2 is a possible D gene (6 bases). The CDR3 spans 15 residues. V gave up 4 bases and J gave up 3 bases, with 17 bases separating them. Germline CDR1 is SGHNT and CDR2 is YYREEE (reference sequence). This chain's CDR3 is CASSKDPGRIYEQYF. The CDR3 coding sequence is TGTGCCAGCAGCAAAGACCCCGGGAGAATCTACGAGCAGTACTTC.

The genes are TRBV19 and TRBJ2-7; D gene ambiguous. From germline, CDR1 is LNHDA and CDR2 SQIVND (reference sequence). This CDR3 has 15 residues. The germline V and J ends were trimmed by 4 bases and 5 bases, with 18 bases remaining between them. CDR3 nucleotide sequence: TGTGCCAGTAGTACCAATGTGGCCTTTAACCACGAGCAGTACTTC. Its protein is CASSTNVAFNHEQYF.